These 18 T cell receptor beta chains were sequenced from one sample in a study of siplizumab effects on memory and regulatory T cells. Method: immunoSEQ multiplex PCR; TCRdb's copy keeps in-frame clones and lacks some. The sample shows 120,000 or so clones, roughly 92% of them seen only once. Sequenced input: CD4+ T cells sorted from blood. The receptor set was obtained from a human donor in good health.

This chain connects TRBV5-1 to TRBJ2-5, with a tentative D call TRBD1 (6 bases). The DNA end lines up better with TRBJ2-7; the J call may be wrong. The germline gives CDR1 SGHRS, CDR2 YFSETQ. The CDR3 is made up of 14 amino acids. The CDR3 nucleotides read TGCGCCAGCAGCTCGACTTCTACAGGGATCGAGCAGTACTTC. This sequence encodes CASSSTSTGIEQYF.

The rearrangement uses TRBV6-5 and TRBJ2-1; D ambiguous. The CDR3 is made up of 13 amino acids. CDR1 and CDR2 (germline): MNHEY, SVGAGI. The germline V and J ends were trimmed by 6 bases and 4 bases, with 10 bases remaining between them. DNA of the CDR3: TGTGCCAGCAGCACCCCTGTTTACAATGAGCAGTTCTTC. Its protein product is CASSTPVYNEQFF.

The J gene is TRBJ2-3, the V gene TRBV6-1; tentatively, D is TRBD2 (6 bases). Looked up from germline, CDR1 is MNHNS and CDR2 is SASEGT. There are 14 residues in the CDR3. Trimming removed 8 bases at V and 0 bases at J, with 12 bases between. The CDR3 reads CASGTSFSTDTQYF. CDR3 coding DNA: TGTGCCAGCGGGACTTCCTTTAGCACAGATACGCAGTATTTT.

The rearrangement links TRBV9 to TRBJ1-3, with D possibly matching TRBD1 (5 bases). There are 19 residues in the CDR3. Trimming stripped 2 bases from V and 0 bases from J, with 21 bases between. The germline V gene encodes CDR1 SGDLS and CDR2 YYNGEE. CDR3 amino acids: CASSVGLIGRQSSGNTIYF. As DNA, the CDR3 is TGTGCCAGCAGCGTTGGGCTAATCGGCCGACAGAGCTCTGGAAACACCATATATTTT.

CDR3 residues: CASSEFGTSGTGELFF. The CDR3 region has the DNA TGCGCCAGCAGTGAGTTTGGGACTAGCGGGACCGGGGAGCTGTTTTTT. V and J are TRBV10-1 and TRBJ2-2, with 12 bases matching TRBD2. This CDR3 is built from 16 residues. The ends lost 1 base at V and 5 bases at J; junction bases unmatched: 2. Germline CDR1 is WNHNN and CDR2 is SYGVQD (reference sequence).

The chain joins TRBV5-1 to TRBJ1-1; possibly TRBD1 for D (5 bases). This CDR3 has 14 amino acids. Germline V gene sequence: CDR1 SGHRS, CDR2 YFSETQ. With 4 bases removed from V and 1 base from J, the gap between germline ends came to 11 bases. The CDR3 region is CASSEGPRNTEAFF. The CDR3 nucleotides are TGCGCCAGCAGCGAGGGACCGCGGAACACTGAAGCTTTCTTT. Looking up the rest from reference TRBV5-1 and TRBJ1-1 gives the full variable domain: KAGVTQTPRYLIKTRGQQVTLSCSPISGHRSVSWYQQTPGQGLQFLFEYFSETQRNKGNFPGRFSGRQFSNSRSEMNVSTLELGDSALYLCASSEGPRNTEAFFGQGTRLTVV.

A single count supports this clone. The chain combines TRBV13 with TRBJ2-1; D not certain. CDR1 PRHDT and CDR2 FYEKMQ come from the germline V gene (reference sequence). The CDR3 covers 16 residues. V gave up 6 bases and J gave up 2 bases, with 17 bases separating them. As DNA, the CDR3 is TGTGCCAGCAGAATCTGGCGGAACGTGGCCTACAATGAGCAGTTCTTC. This gives the protein CASRIWRNVAYNEQFF.

The V gene is TRBV2, the J gene TRBJ1-2; D is unresolved. CDR3 length equals 14 residues. V was clipped by 6 bases and J by 4 bases, with 15 bases between them. Germline V gene lookup returns CDR1 SNHLY and CDR2 FYNNEI. In nucleotides, the CDR3 is TGTGCCAGCAGCCTCCGGGTGGAGGGCTATGGCTACACCTTC. Its translation: CASSLRVEGYGYTF.

The chain combines TRBV20-1 with TRBJ1-2, with D hard to call. This CDR3 contains 11 residues. Deletions cut 2 bases from V and 3 bases from J, with 4 bases between. Germline V CDR1 and CDR2: DFQATT, SNEGSKA (reference sequence). CDR3 bases: TGCAGTGCTAGAACAGACTATGGCTACACCTTC. Translating it yields CSARTDYGYTF.

This chain uses TRBV4-1 with TRBJ1-1; TRBD1 is a possible D gene (6 bases). This CDR3 is 16 amino acids long. CDR1 and CDR2 (germline): MGHRA, YSYEKL. The V end lost 0 bases, the J end lost 7 bases, and 18 bases lay between the germline ends. The CDR3 loop is CASSQEKGGSRFEAFF. The CDR3 DNA reads TGCGCCAGCAGCCAAGAAAAAGGGGGGTCGAGGTTTGAAGCTTTCTTT.

The J gene is TRBJ1-4, the V gene TRBV7-8, with a weak D call TRBD1 (6 bases). CDR1 SGHVS and CDR2 FQNEAQ come from the germline V gene. The CDR3 sequence is 15 residues long. Trimming pared 5 bases from V and 6 bases from J, leaving 16 bases between. CDR3 amino acids: CASSRRDTDYEKLFF. The DNA for the CDR3 is TGTGCCAGCAGCCGCCGGGACACCGACTATGAAAAACTGTTTTTT.

V is TRBV6-5 and J is TRBJ1-3; D uncertain. CDR1 MNHEY and CDR2 SVGAGI come from the germline V gene. The CDR3 has 13 residues. With 7 bases removed from V and 4 bases from J, the gap between germline ends came to 11 bases. CDR3 bases: TGTGCCAGCACTAAGAGACAAGGAAACACCATATATTTT. It encodes CASTKRQGNTIYF.

The CDR3 coding sequence is TGTGCCAGCAGCTTAGCGGGCCTAGATGGGATCCGGTTCTTC. Its protein is CASSLAGLDGIRFF. The chain has TRBV11-1 and TRBJ2-1; D unclear. The germline gives CDR1 SGHAT, CDR2 FQDESV (reference sequence). V was shortened by 0 bases and J by 15 bases, with 18 bases between the two germline ends. The CDR3 covers 14 residues. The full variable domain, with the rest looked up from reference TRBV11-1 and TRBJ2-1, is EAEVAQSPRYKITEKSQAVAFWCDPISGHATLYWYRQILGQGPELLVQFQDESVVDDSQLPKDRFSAERLKGVDSTLKIQPAELGDSAMYLCASSLAGLDGIRFFGPGTRLTVL.

V and J are TRBV2 and TRBJ2-1; the match to TRBD2 covers 16 bases. There are 19 residues in the CDR3. From germline, CDR1 is SNHLY and CDR2 FYNNEI. V shed 6 bases, J shed 0 bases, and the junction held 8 bases outside the gene matches. The CDR3 here is CASRPGLAGGQSSYNEQFF. Here the CDR3 DNA reads TGTGCCAGCAGGCCGGGACTAGCGGGAGGGCAAAGCTCCTACAATGAGCAGTTCTTC.

The chain combines TRBV11-1 with TRBJ1-6; no clear D gene. V lost 5 bases to trimming and J lost 10 bases, with 18 bases between them. Germline CDR1 and CDR2: SGHAT and FQDESV (reference sequence). The CDR3 has 15 amino acids. DNA of the CDR3: TGTGCCAGCAGCATCGGGCCGGGAGTAGGATCACCCCTCCACTTT. This codes for CASSIGPGVGSPLHF.

This chain links TRBV19 with TRBJ2-2; D not resolved. Trimming shortened V by 5 bases and J by 4 bases, and 8 bases separated the two germline ends. From germline, CDR1 is LNHDA and CDR2 SQIVND (reference sequence). The CDR3 contains 13 residues. In DNA form, the CDR3 reads TGTGCCAGTAGTCGACAAGTCACCGGGGAGCTGTTTTTT. It yields the protein CASSRQVTGELFF.

J is TRBJ2-7 and V is TRBV9; 8 positions match TRBD1. The length of the CDR3 is 15 residues. The J segment lost 7 bases and the V segment lost 0 bases, leaving 9 bases of the junction unmatched. The germline gives CDR1 SGDLS, CDR2 YYNGEE. The CDR3 protein is CASSVEGRGLEEQYF. The CDR3 coding sequence is TGTGCCAGCAGCGTAGAGGGCAGGGGGCTCGAAGAGCAGTACTTC.

The CDR3 DNA follows: TGTGCTAGTGGTTTGGAGCGCCGACAGGCGGGCGGGGAGCTGTTTTTT. Translated: CASGLERRQAGGELFF. The chain combines TRBV12-5 with TRBJ2-2; tentative D call: TRBD1 (6 bases). CDR1 and CDR2 from the germline V gene are LGHNT and FRNRAP. Between the trimmed V and J ends, which lost 1 base and 7 bases, there was a span of 16 bases. The CDR3 extends over 16 amino acids. Full variable domain (remainder filled in from reference TRBV12-5 and TRBJ2-2): DARVTQTPRHKVTEMGQEVTMRCQPILGHNTVFWYRQTMMQGLELLAYFRNRAPLDDSGMPKDRFSAEMPDATLATLKIQPSEPRDSAVYFCASGLERRQAGGELFFGEGSRLTVL.